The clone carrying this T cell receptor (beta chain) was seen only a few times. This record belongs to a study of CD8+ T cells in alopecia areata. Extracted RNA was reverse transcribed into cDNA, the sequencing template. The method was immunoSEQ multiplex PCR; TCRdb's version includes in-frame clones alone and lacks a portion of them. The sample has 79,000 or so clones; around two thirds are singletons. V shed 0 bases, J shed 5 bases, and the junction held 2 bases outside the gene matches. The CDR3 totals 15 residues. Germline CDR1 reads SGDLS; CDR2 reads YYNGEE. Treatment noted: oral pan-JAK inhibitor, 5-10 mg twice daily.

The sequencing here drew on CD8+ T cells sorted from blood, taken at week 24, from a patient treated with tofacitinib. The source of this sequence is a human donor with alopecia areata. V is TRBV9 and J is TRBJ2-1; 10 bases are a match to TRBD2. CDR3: CASSVASGSNNEQFF. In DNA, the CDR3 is TGTGCCAGCAGCGTAGCTAGCGGGAGTAACAATGAGCAGTTCTTC. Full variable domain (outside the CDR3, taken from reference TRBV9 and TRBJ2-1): DSGVTQTPKHLITATGQRVTLRCSPRSGDLSVYWYQQSLDQGLQFLIQYYNGEERAKGNILERFSAQQFPDLHSELNLSSLELGDSALYFCASSVASGSNNEQFFGPGTRLTVL.